The 25 T cell receptor beta chains below were found in one sample sequenced in a study of CD8 T cells in ankylosing spondylitis. General study results and limits: Roughly eight highly homologous variants made up a TCR beta motif, and this motif appeared characteristic of ankylosing spondylitis blood.

Each CDR3 protein is one row after TCRdb ran MiXCR on the 5' RACE reads. The sample lists 250,000 to 350,000 distinct CDR3 sequences; approximately 8% were seen once. These receptors are not linked to any known antigen. Sequenced sample: blood, either unsorted or a sorted T cell fraction (not recorded which). The receptors stem from a male donor with ankylosing spondylitis.

This clonotype turned up a few times. The chain combines TRBV10-2 with TRBJ2-2; D gene unclear. Trimming stripped 8 bases from V and 8 bases from J, with 9 bases between. The CDR3 is 11 residues long. Germline loops: CDR1 WSHSY, CDR2 SAAADI. CDR3 amino acids: CASEVRGELFF. The DNA for the CDR3 is TGCGCCAGCGAAGTGCGTGGGGAGCTGTTTTTT.

The sample holds many counts of this clonotype. V gene TRBV3-1 combines with J gene TRBJ1-1; no definite D call. Germline assignment: CDR1 LGHDT and CDR2 YNNKEL (reference sequence). The CDR3 is made up of 14 amino acids. Trimming left V 3 bases short and J 1 base short, with 9 bases between. The CDR3 region is CASSQVSANTEAFF. In nucleotides, the CDR3 is TGTGCCAGCAGCCAGGTCAGTGCGAACACTGAAGCTTTCTTT.

The chain recombines TRBV5-1 with TRBJ2-3; 11 bases are shared with TRBD2. Germline values: CDR1 SGHRS, CDR2 YFSETQ. Germline trimming cut 6 bases from V and 4 bases from J; bases unmatched to any gene: 16. The CDR3 is 18 residues long. CDR3 sequence: CASTKYRGTSGSADTQYF. CDR3 nucleotides: TGCGCCAGCACCAAATACAGGGGTACTAGCGGGAGTGCAGATACGCAGTATTTT.

This clonotype occurred a few times. CDR3 nucleotides: TGTGCCAGCAGCCAACGGTTGGGAACTAGCGGGAGTTTCGAGCAGTTCTTC. Protein: CASSQRLGTSGSFEQFF. The chain recombines TRBV3-1 with TRBJ2-1; 11 nucleotides agree with TRBD2. The CDR3 is made up of 17 amino acids. Germline trimming cut 2 bases from V and 10 bases from J; bases unmatched to any gene: 13. The germline V gene has CDR1 LGHDT and CDR2 YNNKEL (reference sequence).

This chain links TRBV21-1 with TRBJ2-7. TRBV21-1 is designated a pseudogene. The CDR3 is 17 residues long. The DNA for the CDR3 is TGTGCCAGCAGCAAAGGAGGTTTTGGCGATTCCTCCTACGAGCAGTACTTC. It encodes CASSKGGFGDSSYEQYF.

The DNA of the CDR3 is TGTGCCACCAGCAGAGGTGGGGGGGCGGGCCAGCCCCAGCATTTT. Residues: CATSRGGGAGQPQHF. The genes are TRBV15 and TRBJ1-5, with a tentative D call TRBD1 (6 bases). Germline CDR1 and CDR2: LNHNV and YYDKDF (reference sequence). The length of the CDR3 is 15 residues. V dropped 1 base and J dropped 7 bases, with 14 bases sitting between them.

This clonotype was counted between two and nine times. V gene TRBV5-1 combines with J gene TRBJ2-7; possibly TRBD2 for D (6 bases). Germline V gives CDR1 SGHRS, CDR2 YFSETQ. V was cut by 4 bases and J by 4 bases, with 18 bases left in between. This CDR3 has 15 residues. CDR3 sequence reads: CASSPGGSGRYEQYF. In DNA, the CDR3 is TGCGCCAGCAGCCCCGGGGGTAGCGGAAGATACGAGCAGTACTTC.

This clonotype was seen ten or more times. The V and J genes are TRBV4-2 and TRBJ2-2; the match to TRBD2 covers 10 bases. J gave up 4 bases and V 4 bases, and 9 bases lay outside the gene matches. Germline CDR1 LGHNA, CDR2 YNFKEQ. The CDR3 spans 17 residues. The CDR3 DNA follows: TGTGCCAGCAGCCGCCCATCTAGCGGGAGAGCCACCGGGGAGCTGTTTTTT. This gives the protein CASSRPSSGRATGELFF.

This clonotype came up many times. The chain is built from TRBV29-1 and TRBJ2-1; 7 bases agree with TRBD2. V lost 4 bases and J lost 4; bases outside the gene matches: 7. This CDR3 comprises 14 residues. CDR1 is SQVTM, CDR2 ANQGSEA, per germline. The CDR3 DNA is TGCAGCGTTGCCGGCGGGAGTTTTTACAATGAGCAGTTCTTC. Encoded protein: CSVAGGSFYNEQFF.

This clonotype showed up just a few times. V usage is TRBV20-1 and J usage is TRBJ2-1; 7 nucleotides match TRBD1. The CDR3 length is 15 residues. Germline V gene data show CDR1 as DFQATT and CDR2 as SNEGSKA (reference sequence). V lost 4 bases to trimming and J lost 2 bases; unmatched junction nucleotides: 8. The CDR3 loop reads CSAIGQAHTYNEQFF. CDR3 DNA: TGCAGTGCTATCGGACAGGCGCACACCTACAATGAGCAGTTCTTC.

This chain joins TRBV28 and TRBJ2-7, with 10 bases lining up with TRBD2. The CDR3 sequence is 14 residues long. V trimming: 6 bases; J trimming: 7 bases; junction bases outside the gene matches: 9. Germline V gives CDR1 MDHEN, CDR2 SYDVKM. The CDR3 loop is CASRPRGTSEEQYF. As DNA, the CDR3 is TGTGCCAGCAGGCCCCGGGGGACTAGCGAAGAGCAGTACTTC.

This clonotype came up many times. V gene TRBV28 combines with J gene TRBJ2-7, with TRBD2 matching 7 bases. The V segment lost 5 bases and the J segment 7 bases; nucleotides outside the gene matches: 14. Per germline, CDR1 MDHEN and CDR2 SYDVKM. This CDR3 is built from 15 residues. CDR3 protein: CASSIASGDIIEQYF. Written as DNA, the CDR3 is TGTGCCAGCAGTATCGCTAGCGGAGACATTATTGAGCAGTACTTC.

This clonotype was observed a few times. Relative to the germline gene, one junction end is altered; a read error may explain this. The genes are TRBV2 and TRBJ1-1; unclear D gene. Germline V gene lookup returns CDR1 SNHLY and CDR2 FYNNEI. The CDR3 loop spans 14 amino acids. The CDR3 here is CVSSEGGGNTEAFF. The CDR3 bases are TGTGTCAGCAGTGAAGGAGGTGGGAACACTGAAGCTTTCTTT. Complete variable domain (other parts from reference TRBV2 and TRBJ1-1): EPEVTQTPSHQVTQMGQEVILRCVPISNHLYFYWYRQILGQKVEFLVSFYNNEISEKSEIFDDQFSVERPDGSNFTLKIRSTKLEDSAMYFCVSSEGGGNTEAFFGQGTRLTVV.

This clonotype has ten or more counts. The chain is built from TRBV29-1 and TRBJ2-3, with D perhaps TRBD1 (6 bases). Germline V lookup: CDR1 SQVTM, CDR2 ANQGSEA. Trimming took off 2 bases at V and 4 bases at J, with 13 bases between the two ends. The CDR3 has 14 amino acids. CDR3 protein: CSVEYRRGPDTQYF. The DNA for the CDR3 is TGCAGCGTTGAATATCGCAGGGGCCCAGATACGCAGTATTTT.

This clonotype was counted between two and nine times. V gene TRBV7-2 combines with J gene TRBJ2-1; 9 bases map to TRBD2. Germline assignment: CDR1 SGHTA and CDR2 FQGNSA. Trimming removed 4 bases from V and 0 bases from J; junction bases left unmatched: 4. This CDR3 is 16 amino acids long. In nucleotides, the CDR3 is TGTGCCAGCAGCTCAAGCGGGAGGAGCTCCTACAATGAGCAGTTCTTC. It is translated as CASSSSGRSSYNEQFF.

This clonotype showed up just a few times. The rearrangement joins TRBV13 to TRBJ2-5; tentatively, D is TRBD1 or TRBD2 (5 bases each). Germline V gene data show CDR1 as PRHDT and CDR2 as FYEKMQ (reference sequence). The CDR3 is 14 amino acids. The V end was cut by 5 bases, the J end by 1 base, with 11 bases between. The CDR3 is CASSVTGLQETQYF. CDR3 DNA: TGTGCCAGCAGCGTTACGGGGCTCCAAGAGACCCAGTACTTC.

The V and J genes are TRBV29-1 and TRBJ2-1, with D perhaps being TRBD1 or TRBD2 (5 bases each). This CDR3 has 15 amino acids. CDR1 is SQVTM and CDR2 is ANQGSEA in the germline V gene. Trimming shortened V by 1 base and J by 0 bases, and 10 bases separated the two germline ends. CDR3 coding DNA: TGCAGCGTTGAAGTGGGACGAAGCTCCTACAATGAGCAGTTCTTC. It specifies CSVEVGRSSYNEQFF.

This clonotype was found a few times. The chain employs TRBV11-2 and TRBJ2-7; TRBD2 matches 8 bases. Germline values: CDR1 SGHAT, CDR2 FQNNGV. J gave up 1 base and V 1 base, and 9 bases lay outside the gene matches. CDR3 size: 17 residues. The CDR3 DNA sequence: TGTGCCAGCAGCTTAGGGTTGGGACGCGGGAGGTCCTACGAGCAGTACTTC. This codes for CASSLGLGRGRSYEQYF.

This clonotype was seen a few times. For the CDR3, the DNA is TGTGCCACCAGCCGGGACGCGAACACTGAAGCTTTCTTT. The encoded protein is CATSRDANTEAFF. The rearrangement links TRBV24-1 to TRBJ1-1; TRBD1 might be the D (5 bases). Germline CDR1 and CDR2: KGHDR and SFDVKD. The CDR3 consists of 13 residues. V was pared by 7 bases and J by 1 base, with 9 bases between.

CDR3 bases: TGCGCCAGCAGTCGGGGGTCCCACGAGCAGTACTTC. Translated, it gives CASSRGSHEQYF. V and J are TRBV5-1 and TRBJ2-7, with D possibly TRBD2 on 6 matching bases. CDR1 SGHRS and CDR2 YFSETQ come from the germline V gene. CDR3 size: 12 residues. V lost 5 bases, J lost 5 bases, and 11 bases lay in between.

The chain joins TRBV3-1 to TRBJ2-3; D possibly uses TRBD1 or TRBD2 (6 bases each). V lost 8 bases to trimming and J lost 2 bases, with 17 bases between them. Germline V CDR1 and CDR2: LGHDT, YNNKEL (reference sequence). This CDR3 comprises 15 residues. The CDR3 reads CASYEGGRTTDTQYF. CDR3 nucleotides: TGTGCCAGCTACGAGGGGGGCCGGACCACAGATACGCAGTATTTT.

The J gene is TRBJ1-2, the V gene TRBV24-1, with TRBD1 matching over 7 bases. The CDR3 is made up of 14 amino acids. V lost 2 bases and J lost 5; bases outside the gene matches: 4. CDR1 KGHDR and CDR2 SFDVKD come from the germline V gene. CDR3 in DNA: TGTGCCACCAGTGATTCCGGGACAGCTTATGGCTACACCTTC. This encodes CATSDSGTAYGYTF.

This chain joins TRBV20-1 and TRBJ2-7; 10 bases are shared with TRBD2. Losses at the gene ends were 0 bases for V and 5 bases for J; bases not matched to a gene: 10. Germline-derived CDR1 and CDR2 are DFQATT and SNEGSKA (reference sequence). There are 16 residues in the CDR3. The CDR3 DNA reads TGCAGTGCTAGAGACGTTAGCGGGAGGCCGGGCCACGAGCAGTACTTC. This codes for CSARDVSGRPGHEQYF.

The chain employs TRBV20-1 and TRBJ2-7; the match to TRBD2 covers 9 bases. Unmatched junction bases numbered 3, after V lost 2 bases and J lost 4 bases. CDR1 and CDR2 (germline): DFQATT, SNEGSKA (reference sequence). CDR3 length: 13 residues. CDR3 loop: CSARLAGRYEQYF. CDR3 DNA: TGCAGTGCTAGACTAGCGGGAAGGTACGAGCAGTACTTC.

V is TRBV6-1 and J is TRBJ2-3; 10 bases map to TRBD2. CDR1 is MNHNS and CDR2 is SASEGT in the germline V gene. CDR3 length: 13 residues. V lost 8 bases, J lost 6 bases, and 5 bases stayed unmatched. CDR3 protein: CASRAGGSDTQYF. In DNA, the CDR3 is TGTGCCAGCCGAGCGGGAGGGTCGGATACGCAGTATTTT.